The 13 T cell receptor beta chains reported below all come from one sample, sequenced in a study of identifying expanded T cells in peripheral blood. The protocol was immunoSEQ multiplex PCR, while the TCRdb copy is restricted to in-frame clones and leaves out a portion. The data hold around 120,000 clones, with 86% observed a single time. The sequencing input was blood. Receptor source: a person aged 18 to 70 in good health.

The chain employs TRBV10-3 and TRBJ2-7; D may be TRBD1 or TRBD2 (6 bases each). Deletions cut 7 bases from V and 5 bases from J, with 9 bases between. Germline CDR1 is ENHRY and CDR2 is SYGVKD. The CDR3 is 11 amino acids. The CDR3 loop is CAIKGGNEQYF. CDR3 nucleotide sequence: TGTGCCATCAAGGGGGGCAACGAGCAGTACTTC.

The rearrangement links TRBV27 to TRBJ2-7; D not resolved. Per the germline V gene, CDR1 is MNHEY and CDR2 is SMNVEV (reference sequence). Between the trimmed V and J ends, which lost 5 bases and 0 bases, there was a span of 14 bases. The CDR3 consists of 15 residues. CDR3 sequence: CASSPPAGSSYEQYF. The CDR3, as DNA: TGTGCCAGCAGTCCCCCCGCAGGTTCCTCCTACGAGCAGTACTTC.

The chain links TRBV10-3 to TRBJ1-1; no definite D call. Germline V CDR1 and CDR2: ENHRY, SYGVKD. The V and J ends lost 7 bases and 4 bases respectively, with 16 bases between them. The CDR3 spans 14 residues. The CDR3 spells CAIMSGQMGTEAFF. CDR3 nucleotide sequence: TGTGCCATCATGTCTGGGCAGATGGGCACTGAAGCTTTCTTT.

This clone was seen more than once but under ten times. The J gene is TRBJ1-6, the V gene TRBV5-1; D is perhaps TRBD1 (5 bases). Germline loops: CDR1 SGHRS, CDR2 YFSETQ. This CDR3 spans 15 amino acids. Trimming stripped 0 bases from V and 8 bases from J, with 12 bases between. CDR3 sequence reads: CASSLVLGPDSPLHF. The CDR3 DNA sequence: TGCGCCAGCAGCTTGGTATTGGGACCGGATTCACCCCTCCACTTT.

J is TRBJ1-2 and V is TRBV20-1; unclear D gene. V was trimmed by 5 bases and J by 4 bases, leaving 8 bases between them. The germline gives CDR1 DFQATT, CDR2 SNEGSKA (reference sequence). The CDR3 runs to 11 residues. The CDR3 loop reads CSALEGYGYTF. The CDR3 DNA is TGCAGTGCTCTAGAGGGCTATGGCTACACCTTC.

The genes are TRBV10-1 and TRBJ2-2; TRBD2 aligns across 9 bases. CDR3 length equals 15 residues. V dropped 5 bases and J dropped 0; count of bases not matched to a gene: 1. Germline CDR1 reads WNHNN; CDR2 reads SYGVQD (reference sequence). For the CDR3, the DNA is TGCGCCAGCAGTACTAGCGGGTCGAACACCGGGGAGCTGTTTTTT. It encodes CASSTSGSNTGELFF.

The chain carries TRBV19 and TRBJ1-3; TRBD1 is a possible D gene (6 bases). Germline loops: CDR1 LNHDA, CDR2 SQIVND (reference sequence). Trimming pared 3 bases from V and 1 base from J, leaving 13 bases between. The length of the CDR3 is 16 residues. CDR3 nucleotide sequence: TGTGCCAGTAGTATCCGGGGGCCAGGGTCTGGAAACACCATATATTTT. Translation: CASSIRGPGSGNTIYF.

The CDR3 nucleotides are TGTGCCACCAGCCCCCAACGGACAGGCACGGGTCGGGAGCAGTACTTC. Its translation is CATSPQRTGTGREQYF. The chain recombines TRBV15 with TRBJ2-7; 7 bases agree with TRBD1. This CDR3 has 16 residues. V shed 5 bases and J 7 bases; nucleotides not matched to a gene: 17. Looked up from germline, CDR1 is LNHNV and CDR2 is YYDKDF (reference sequence).

This clone is a singleton in its sample. J is TRBJ1-3 and V is TRBV5-6; 7 bases fit TRBD1. The germline CDR1 and CDR2 sequences are SGHDT and YYEEEE. The junction had 3 bases not matched to a gene; V was cut back by 5 bases and J by 4 bases. The CDR3 length is 13 residues. The CDR3 nucleotides are TGTGCCAGCAGTACAGGGGAAGGAAACACCATATATTTT. This encodes CASSTGEGNTIYF.

The chain joins TRBV5-4 to TRBJ1-1, with TRBD1 matching 8 bases. The ends lost 4 bases at V and 0 bases at J; junction bases unmatched: 5. The CDR3 length is 15 residues. CDR1 is SGHNT and CDR2 is YYREEE in the germline V gene (reference sequence). The CDR3 here is CASSLRTGMNTEAFF. The DNA for the CDR3 is TGTGCCAGCAGCCTCCGGACAGGGATGAACACTGAAGCTTTCTTT. Full variable domain (outside the CDR3, taken from reference TRBV5-4 and TRBJ1-1): ETGVTQSPTHLIKTRGQQVTLRCSSQSGHNTVSWYQQALGQGPQFIFQYYREEENGRGNFPPRFSGLQFPNYSSELNVNALELDDSALYLCASSLRTGMNTEAFFGQGTRLTVV.

The chain combines TRBV6-6 with TRBJ1-4, with TRBD1 as a possible D gene (5 bases). There are 13 residues in the CDR3. With 7 bases removed from V and 3 bases from J, the gap between germline ends came to 9 bases. Germline CDR1 and CDR2: MNHNY and SVGAGI (reference sequence). The CDR3 here is CASIDSSNEKLFF. The CDR3 nucleotides read TGTGCCAGCATCGACAGTTCTAATGAAAAACTGTTTTTT.

The chain carries TRBV2 and TRBJ2-3, with TRBD2 identical over 9 bases. The CDR3 is 14 residues long. V was pared by 4 bases and J by 3 bases, with 2 bases of the junction left unmatched. Per the germline V gene, CDR1 is SNHLY and CDR2 is FYNNEI. CDR3: CASSASGRTDTQYF. The DNA for the CDR3 is TGTGCCAGCAGTGCAAGCGGGAGGACAGATACGCAGTATTTT.

CDR3 amino acids: CASSLGETGPGEQFF. CDR3 DNA sequence: TGTGCCAGCAGCTTAGGGGAGACAGGGCCTGGTGAGCAGTTCTTC. The rearrangement links TRBV7-2 to TRBJ2-1; 7 bases align to TRBD1. Losses at the gene ends were 1 base for V and 9 bases for J; bases not matched to a gene: 9. The CDR3 is 15 amino acids. The V gene's germline CDR1 is SGHTA and CDR2 FQGNSA.